The 21 T cell receptor beta chains listed next were all sequenced from one sample in a study of monozygotic twins with cystic fibrosis. Sequencing used immunoSEQ multiplex PCR; TCRdb keeps in-frame clones, though not all of them. Of around 10,000 clones listed, over 99% are singletons. Sequencing was done on a sample of blood. The receptors were sampled from a man aged 18 to 30 with cystic fibrosis.

This chain uses TRBV13 with TRBJ2-7, with 11 bases lining up with TRBD2. CDR1 and CDR2 (germline): PRHDT, FYEKMQ (reference sequence). CDR3 size: 17 residues. V gave up 5 bases and J gave up 0 bases; unmatched junction bases: 9. Written as DNA, the CDR3 is TGTGCCAGCAGCCCTGGACTAGCGGGCTCCCTCTCCTACGAGCAGTACTTC. It specifies CASSPGLAGSLSYEQYF. The complete variable domain, with remaining parts taken from reference TRBV13 and TRBJ2-7, reads AAGVIQSPRHLIKEKRETATLKCYPIPRHDTVYWYQQGPGQDPQFLISFYEKMQSDKGSIPDRFSAQQFSDYHSELNMSSLELGDSALYFCASSPGLAGSLSYEQYFGPGTRLTVT.

J is TRBJ1-5 and V is TRBV27; D call uncertain. Per germline, CDR1 MNHEY and CDR2 SMNVEV (reference sequence). V was trimmed by 1 base and J by 0 bases, leaving 7 bases between them. This CDR3 is 15 amino acids long. DNA of the CDR3: TGTGCCAGCAGTTTATTTGGGGATAGCAATCAGCCCCAGCATTTT. Translated: CASSLFGDSNQPQHF.

This chain uses TRBV2 with TRBJ2-3; no firm D call. The CDR3 has 15 residues. Germline CDR1 and CDR2: SNHLY and FYNNEI. Trimming cost V 0 bases and J 6 bases, with 13 bases left between them. The CDR3 here is CASSEAAWAMDTQYF. The CDR3 DNA reads TGTGCCAGCAGTGAAGCGGCATGGGCGATGGATACGCAGTATTTT.

The chain joins TRBV5-4 to TRBJ2-2; 8 bases align to TRBD1. Germline trimming cut 6 bases from V and 0 bases from J; bases unmatched to any gene: 4. Looked up from germline, CDR1 is SGHNT and CDR2 is YYREEE (reference sequence). This CDR3 has 15 residues. CDR3 loop: CASNAGGANTGELFF. The CDR3 nucleotides read TGTGCCAGCAATGCAGGGGGCGCGAACACCGGGGAGCTGTTTTTT.

V usage is TRBV30 and J usage is TRBJ2-5; no clear D. Trimming took 3 bases from V and 3 from J, leaving 5 bases between them. This CDR3 spans 11 amino acids. Germline CDR1 and CDR2: GTSNPN and SVGIG (reference sequence). The CDR3 sequence is CAWRAKETQYF. In DNA, the CDR3 is TGTGCCTGGAGGGCAAAAGAGACCCAGTACTTC.

In this sample, this clone turned up once. The V call is TRBV29-1, the J call TRBJ2-5; no definite D call. The V gene lost 6 bases and the J gene lost 5 bases, with 19 bases spanning the gap. CDR3 length equals 14 residues. CDR1 and CDR2 (germline): SQVTM, ANQGSEA. The CDR3 loop reads CSVTDLAAQETQYF. The CDR3 nucleotides read TGCAGCGTGACCGACCTGGCAGCCCAGGAGACCCAGTACTTC.

V and J are TRBV30 and TRBJ2-1; TRBD1 is a possible D gene (5 bases). V lost 3 bases and J 2 bases, leaving 14 bases between the germline ends. The CDR3 contains 15 residues. The V gene's germline CDR1 is GTSNPN and CDR2 SVGIG (reference sequence). The CDR3 protein is CAWSRVLVPYNEQFF. The CDR3 DNA reads as TGTGCCTGGAGCAGGGTACTCGTCCCCTACAATGAGCAGTTCTTC.

The gene calls are TRBV28 and TRBJ2-2; TRBD1 matches 12 bases. V was pared by 6 bases and J by 6 bases, with 8 bases of the junction left unmatched. The CDR3 is 16 amino acids. Germline V gene sequence: CDR1 MDHEN, CDR2 SYDVKM. The CDR3 is CASRVLGQGAPGELFF. CDR3 nucleotide sequence: TGTGCCAGCAGAGTTCTGGGACAGGGGGCGCCCGGGGAGCTGTTTTTT.

The chain joins TRBV10-3 to TRBJ2-5, with D tentatively TRBD2 (6 bases). This CDR3 is built from 15 residues. In germline, CDR1 is ENHRY, CDR2 SYGVKD. The germline V and J ends were trimmed by 4 bases and 1 base, with 13 bases remaining between them. Written as DNA, the CDR3 is TGTGCCATCAGTGGCACCAGGGACTCCCAAGAGACCCAGTACTTC. It specifies CAISGTRDSQETQYF.

CDR3 in amino acids: CAWSVKGGRTEAFF. The DNA for the CDR3 is TGTGCCTGGAGTGTGAAGGGGGGAAGGACTGAAGCTTTCTTT. The gene calls are TRBV30 and TRBJ1-1; maybe TRBD1 (6 bases). The CDR3 contains 14 residues. Looked up from germline, CDR1 is GTSNPN and CDR2 is SVGIG (reference sequence). V lost 0 bases to trimming and J lost 5 bases, with 13 bases between them.

V gene TRBV7-2 combines with J gene TRBJ1-2; unclear D gene. Deletions cut 5 bases from V and 3 bases from J, with 16 bases between. CDR1 is SGHTA and CDR2 is FQGNSA in the germline V gene. This CDR3 comprises 15 residues. The CDR3 sequence: CASSPEVGNHYGYTF. CDR3 DNA: TGTGCCAGCAGCCCCGAAGTGGGCAACCACTATGGCTACACCTTC.

The chain combines TRBV18 with TRBJ2-7, with D perhaps matching TRBD2 (6 bases). In germline, CDR1 is KGHSH, CDR2 LQKENI. This CDR3 comprises 15 residues. The V and J ends lost 6 bases and 2 bases respectively, with 17 bases between them. CDR3 DNA sequence: TGTGCCAGCTCCCCCCTTTCGGGGGTTCCCTACGAGCAGTACTTC. Translated: CASSPLSGVPYEQYF.

The chain combines TRBV27 with TRBJ2-1; D is undetermined. The ends were cut back, 0 bases at V and 10 bases at J, with 10 bases in the middle. There are 13 residues in the CDR3. CDR1 and CDR2 from the germline V gene are MNHEY and SMNVEV (reference sequence). The CDR3 loop is CASSLSGIPEQFF. CDR3 in DNA: TGTGCCAGCAGTTTATCGGGCATCCCCGAGCAGTTCTTC.

This chain links TRBV5-5 with TRBJ1-2; no firm D call. Germline values: CDR1 SGHKS, CDR2 YYEKEE (reference sequence). V lost 0 bases to trimming and J lost 6 bases, with 9 bases between them. This CDR3 has 13 residues. Here the CDR3 reads CASSLVVVDGYTF. DNA for the CDR3: TGTGCCAGCAGCTTGGTAGTCGTCGATGGCTACACCTTC.

The gene calls are TRBV11-2 and TRBJ2-5, with a weak D call TRBD1 (5 bases). Between the trimmed V and J ends, which lost 5 bases and 5 bases, there was a span of 18 bases. The CDR3 has 15 amino acids. Germline-derived CDR1 and CDR2 are SGHAT and FQNNGV. The CDR3 DNA follows: TGTGCCAGCAGCAGAAATTCAGGGTTAAGGGAGACCCAGTACTTC. Translating it yields CASSRNSGLRETQYF. The full variable domain, with the rest looked up from reference TRBV11-2 and TRBJ2-5, is EAGVAQSPRYKIIEKRQSVAFWCNPISGHATLYWYQQILGQGPKLLIQFQNNGVVDDSQLPKDRFSAERLKGVDSTLKIQPAKLEDSAVYLCASSRNSGLRETQYFGPGTRLLVL.

The chain carries TRBV10-1 and TRBJ1-1, with 8 bases matching TRBD1. The V gene end was trimmed by 7 bases and the J gene end by 0 bases; junction bases not matched to a gene: 4. The CDR3 is made up of 14 amino acids. Germline values: CDR1 WNHNN, CDR2 SYGVQD (reference sequence). CDR3 in DNA: TGCGCCAGCACCCAGGACAGGGTGAACACTGAAGCTTTCTTT. It specifies CASTQDRVNTEAFF.

The CDR3 protein is CAWSGGPGANVLTF. The CDR3 DNA reads TGTGCCTGGAGTGGCGGCCCTGGGGCCAACGTCCTGACTTTC. The chain combines TRBV30 with TRBJ2-6; the D is unclear. V was clipped by 1 base and J by 2 bases, with 6 bases between them. Looked up from germline, CDR1 is GTSNPN and CDR2 is SVGIG (reference sequence). The CDR3 has 14 amino acids.

V and J are TRBV2 and TRBJ2-2; 8 bases line up with TRBD2. V gave up 8 bases and J gave up 0 bases; unmatched junction bases: 2. The germline gives CDR1 SNHLY, CDR2 FYNNEI. There are 14 residues in the CDR3. Written as DNA, the CDR3 is TGTGCCAGCGACGGGGGGGCGAACACCGGGGAGCTGTTTTTT. This sequence encodes CASDGGANTGELFF.

The chain joins TRBV5-4 to TRBJ2-5, with a possible D match to TRBD2 (7 bases). Trimming shortened V by 3 bases and J by 4 bases, and 22 bases separated the two germline ends. The length of the CDR3 is 17 residues. CDR1 is SGHNT and CDR2 is YYREEE in the germline V gene (reference sequence). CDR3 sequence: CASSYSWGGGQVETQYF. The CDR3 DNA follows: TGTGCCAGCAGCTACTCCTGGGGAGGGGGACAAGTAGAGACCCAGTACTTC.

The V gene is TRBV13, the J gene TRBJ1-3, with TRBD1 matching 9 bases. The V and J ends lost 5 bases and 1 base, in that order; junction bases with no gene match: 3. Per germline, CDR1 PRHDT and CDR2 FYEKMQ (reference sequence). The CDR3 is made up of 15 amino acids. CDR3 sequence: CASSGDRVSGNTIYF. The CDR3 DNA sequence: TGTGCCAGCAGCGGGGACAGGGTTTCTGGAAACACCATATATTTT.

The chain joins TRBV7-2 to TRBJ2-2; 9 nucleotides match TRBD2. The CDR3 is 16 residues long. Germline lookup yields CDR1 SGHTA and CDR2 FQGNSA. The junction had 5 bases not matched to a gene; V was cut back by 2 bases and J by 4 bases. For the CDR3, the DNA is TGTGCCAGCAGCTTAAGGCTAGCGGGGTTCACCGGGGAGCTGTTTTTT. Protein product: CASSLRLAGFTGELFF.